This T cell receptor beta chain was sequenced in a study of shared clonotypes between healthy human individuals. Study-wide points: Compared with clonotypes that all four donors shared, non-shared clonotypes had lower generation probabilities. Despite large depth, sorted-subset datasets appeared incompletely sequenced.

Original data processing: Because ImmunoSEQ provided only junction sequences with no quality scores, the filtering differed. Here immunoSEQ multiplex PCR was the method, and the copy in TCRdb shows in-frame clones only, minus some. From that table come the V and J calls and clone size; the DNA was used to work out D and trimming. Of 2 million to 2.5 million clones detected, 93% appear once; the ten largest clones hold about 0.37%. CDR1 is LGHNA, CDR2 YNFKEQ, per germline. This CDR3 has 15 residues. Between the trimmed V and J ends, which lost 1 base and 0 bases, there was a span of 9 bases. Concerning this clone: Its antigen is currently unknown.

There were only Caucasian adults among the donors, and all lived in Nashville, Tennessee. The source of this sequence is a man between 18 and 35 years old in good health. Some clones in this sample may be carry-over from other donors' samples. Sequenced sample: naive CD4+ T cells from PBMCs. Subset in this sample: CD45RA+ positively selected. The V and J genes are TRBV4-2 and TRBJ1-2, with D possibly being TRBD1 (6 bases). CDR3: CASSQGTDTNYGYTF. In DNA form, the CDR3 reads TGTGCCAGCAGCCAAGGGACAGACACTAACTATGGCTACACCTTC.